The sample holds many counts of the clone carrying this TCR beta chain. The sample originates from a study of molecular identifiers for immune sequencing clone quantification. A single record per CDR3 protein comes from TCRdb applying MiXCR to the PCR reads. The sample has approximately 97,000 distinct CDR3 sequences, approximately 24% seen once. Germline V gene sequence: CDR1 MDHEN, CDR2 SYDVKM. V was trimmed by 5 bases and J by 11 bases, leaving 12 bases between them. The CDR3 runs to 11 residues. Sequencing was carried out using naive CD8+ T cells from blood, with Jurkat cell RNA spiked in. The subset here: FACS-sorted CD8+CD4-CCR7+CD45RA+ naive T cells. The TCR originated in a human donor in good health. Some libraries in this study had Jurkat cell RNA spiked in. This chain uses TRBV28 with TRBJ1-1; D may be TRBD1 (5 bases). This CDR3 reads CASSPHPGAFF. The CDR3 nucleotides are TGTGCCAGCAGTCCCCACCCAGGGGCTTTCTTT.